This T cell receptor (beta chain) was sequenced for a study of response to subunit inactivated influenza vaccine. Study-level results: Each seasonal flu vaccination may recruit only limited new T cells, authors suggested.

As to this clonotype: Its antigen is undetermined.

CDR3 length: 15 residues. V was shortened by 1 base and J by 2 bases, with 11 bases between the two germline ends. CDR1 DFQATT and CDR2 SNEGSKA come from the germline V gene (reference sequence). TCRdb re-analysed the RT-PCR reads in MiXCR, keeping a single row per CDR3 protein. This sample has roughly 170,000 distinct CDR3 sequences; around 9.2% occur once, and the top ten carry about 11%. This material consisted of non-naive T cells sorted from PBMCs, taken on the day of vaccination. This TCR was recovered from a man aged 50 to 60 who received an inactivated influenza vaccine. The chain recombines TRBV20-1 with TRBJ2-2; D remains ambiguous. This CDR3 reads CSARALTRNTGELFF. In nucleotides, the CDR3 is TGCAGTGCTAGAGCTTTGACCCGAAACACCGGGGAGCTGTTTTTT.